This T cell receptor beta chain was found in a study of regulatory T cells in long-lasting Graves disease. About this clonotype: What it binds is unknown.

Regarding time point: persistent/refractory GD, antithyroid drugs over 5 years with positive TRAb. From PBMCs, RNA was extracted and then used to make the TCR library. In germline, CDR1 is SGHAT, CDR2 FQDESV (reference sequence). The CDR3 has 16 amino acids. Trimming removed 3 bases from V and 0 bases from J, with 15 bases in between. Combining iRepertoire HTBI primers with Arm-PCR of CDR3 regions, the authors built TCR beta libraries. From the multiplex PCR reads, TCRdb called clonotypes with MiXCR, one entry per CDR3 protein. The data show some 280,000 distinct CDR3 sequences, 22% seen once. Study-wide points: Persistent cases of Graves' showed reduced TCR diversity relative to newly diagnosed patients. Repertoires from persistent disease leaned toward TRBV28, TRBJ1-2 and TRBJ2-5.

This clonotype originated in a female donor with Graves disease. The chain recombines TRBV11-1 with TRBJ2-7, with D maybe TRBD2 (7 bases). The sample here was peripheral blood mononuclear cells (PBMCs), taken when the disease was refractory, from a patient treated with antithyroid drugs. This CDR3 is CASSFRGGGLSYEQYF. CDR3 sequence (DNA): TGTGCCAGCAGCTTCAGAGGCGGGGGCCTCTCCTACGAGCAGTACTTC.